The rows below give T cell receptor beta chains drawn from one sample of a study of control samples from healthy donors and cancer patients. Only in-frame clones appear in the TCRdb table, and some are missing; sequencing was by immunoSEQ multiplex PCR. The sample includes 100,000 to 150,000 clones, 85% to 95% of them seen just once. The sample was PBMCs. These TCRs come from a man older than 75 with head and neck cancer. The CDR3 runs from the conserved cysteine through the conserved F or W. The D gene is left open where the match is weak. Not all rows give a size; the values are once, few, many and, for expanded clones, a class.

TRBV5-6	TRBJ1-5	NA	once	CASSMNRAGYNNQPQHF	TGTGCCAGCAGCATGAACAGGGCCGGATATAACAATCAGCCCCAGCATTTT
TRBV7-2	TRBJ1-2	TRBD1	NA	CASSPTSGQGYGYTF	TGTGCCAGCAGCCCCACCTCGGGACAGGGCTATGGCTACACCTTC
TRBV19	TRBJ1-1	NA	NA	CASSLLRGPEAFF	TGTGCCAGTAGCCTCTTGCGGGGCCCTGAAGCTTTCTTT
TRBV10-3	TRBJ1-1	TRBD1	NA	CAIKTDREGTEAFF	TGTGCCATCAAAACGGACAGGGAGGGCACTGAAGCTTTCTTT
TRBV11-2	TRBJ1-4	TRBD1	NA	CASSPDRVKLFF	TGTGCCAGCAGCCCGGACAGGGTAAAACTGTTTTTT
TRBV7-9	TRBJ1-2	NA	NA	CASSLTGANYGYTF	TGTGCCAGCAGCCTGACTGGGGCCAACTATGGCTACACCTTC
TRBV6-6	TRBJ2-7	NA	NA	CASGPGSGEQYF	TGTGCCAGCGGTCCAGGGAGCGGCGAGCAGTACTTC
TRBV7-2	TRBJ2-5	TRBD2	NA	CASSLSGGLQETQYF	TGTGCCAGCAGCTTGAGCGGGGGCCTACAAGAGACCCAGTACTTC
TRBV19	TRBJ1-5	TRBD1	NA	CASSSGTGINQPQHF	TGTGCCAGTAGCTCCGGGACAGGGATCAATCAGCCCCAGCATTTT
TRBV10-3	TRBJ1-4	NA	few	CAISDQGRTNEKLFF	TGTGCCATCAGTGACCAGGGGAGAACTAATGAAAAACTGTTTTTT
TRBV4-1	TRBJ1-3	NA	NA	CASSQVTNGNTIYF	TGCGCCAGCAGCCAAGTAACAAATGGAAACACCATATATTTT
TRBV11-2	TRBJ1-5	NA	NA	CASRGGQAGNQPQHF	TGTGCCAGCAGGGGGGGGCAGGCTGGCAATCAGCCCCAGCATTTT
TRBV5-4	TRBJ2-3	NA	NA	CASSLSTGVGTDTQYF	TGTGCCAGCAGCTTGTCGACGGGAGTAGGGACAGATACGCAGTATTTT
TRBV29-1	TRBJ1-2	NA	NA	CSGEMELGYTF	TGCAGCGGTGAGATGGAGTTGGGCTACACCTTC
TRBV19	TRBJ1-4	NA	NA	CASSPRQAGTNEKLFF	TGTGCCAGTAGTCCGCGACAGGCTGGGACTAATGAAAAACTGTTTTTT
TRBV6-6	TRBJ1-2	NA	NA	CASSLIPRTYGYTF	TGTGCCAGCAGCCTAATCCCGCGGACGTATGGCTACACCTTC
TRBV6-5	TRBJ1-1	TRBD1	NA	CASSRQGMNTEAFF	TGTGCCAGCAGCCGACAGGGAATGAACACTGAAGCTTTCTTT
TRBV3-1/TRBV3-2	TRBJ1-2	NA	NA	CASSPRGTYGYTF	TGTGCCAGCAGCCCTCGGGGGACCTATGGCTACACCTTC
TRBV6-5	TRBJ1-6	TRBD1	NA	CASSKQGAKNSPLHF	TGTGCCAGCAGTAAGCAGGGGGCTAAAAATTCACCCCTCCACTTT
TRBV20-1	TRBJ2-1	NA	NA	CRPSGNEQFF	TGCAGACCCAGCGGTAATGAGCAGTTCTTC
TRBV5-1	TRBJ2-7	TRBD1	NA	CASSLDPPGQGSHEQYF	TGCGCCAGCAGCTTGGACCCGCCGGGACAGGGGTCCCACGAGCAGTACTTC
TRBV6-4	TRBJ2-7	TRBD1	NA	CASSPELGQAYEQYF	TGTGCCAGCAGTCCAGAACTTGGACAGGCCTACGAGCAGTACTTC
TRBV9	TRBJ2-5	NA	NA	CASSVGIGNQETQYF	TGTGCCAGCAGCGTAGGGATCGGTAACCAAGAGACCCAGTACTTC
TRBV6-6	TRBJ1-4	NA	few	CASSYSTRMSEKLFF	TGTGCCAGCAGTTACTCGACGAGGATGTCGGAAAAACTGTTTTTT
TRBV27	TRBJ2-1	TRBD2	once	CASSFSASGKGEQFF	TGTGCCAGCAGTTTTTCGGCTAGCGGGAAGGGTGAGCAGTTCTTC
TRBV5-1	TRBJ2-2	NA	NA	CASSLEANTGELFF	TGCGCCAGCAGCTTGGAGGCGAACACCGGGGAGCTGTTTTTT
TRBV2	TRBJ2-5	NA	NA	CASSDVGGETQYF	TGTGCCAGCAGTGATGTGGGAGGAGAGACCCAGTACTTC
TRBV5-4	TRBJ1-4	NA	NA	CASSLGSGAGEKLFF	TGTGCCAGCAGCTTGGGGTCAGGGGCAGGCGAAAAACTGTTTTTT
TRBV6-5	TRBJ1-2	NA	NA	CASSYSSSWTDYGYTF	TGTGCCAGCAGTTACTCCTCCTCCTGGACAGACTATGGCTACACCTTC
TRBV6-6	TRBJ2-7	NA	NA	CASSYSGEGYEQYF	TGTGCCAGCAGTTACTCCGGTGAGGGGTACGAGCAGTACTTC
TRBV11-2	TRBJ1-3	NA	NA	CASSSTRSGNTIYF	TGTGCCAGCAGCTCCACACGGTCTGGAAACACCATATATTTT
TRBV19	TRBJ1-3	TRBD1	NA	CASSPRTGAGNTIYF	TGTGCCAGTAGTCCGAGGACAGGGGCAGGAAACACCATATATTTT
TRBV19	TRBJ1-2	TRBD1	NA	CASSARDRSLGGYTF	TGTGCCAGTAGTGCCCGGGACAGGTCTTTAGGTGGCTACACCTTC
TRBV12-3/TRBV12-4	TRBJ1-2	NA	NA	CASSRTNYGYTF	TGTGCCAGCAGTCGTACTAACTATGGCTACACCTTC
TRBV4-1	TRBJ2-4	TRBD1	NA	CASSRDRGNIQYF	TGCGCCAGCAGTCGGGACAGGGGGAACATTCAGTACTTC
TRBV9	TRBJ2-6	NA	NA	CASAQGSLSGANVLTF	TGTGCCAGCGCCCAGGGTAGCCTGTCTGGGGCCAACGTCCTGACTTTC
TRBV5-1	TRBJ1-1	NA	NA	CASSLLSRYTEAFF	TGCGCCAGCAGCCTACTGAGCAGATACACTGAAGCTTTCTTT
TRBV5-4	TRBJ2-7	NA	NA	CASSSSSAYEQYF	TGTGCCAGCAGCTCATCTAGCGCGTACGAGCAGTACTTC
TRBV19	TRBJ2-7	TRBD2	NA	CASRPLGGSSYEQYF	TGTGCCAGTAGGCCCCTGGGCGGGAGCTCCTACGAGCAGTACTTC
TRBV5-4	TRBJ2-5	NA	NA	CASSLAGPQETQYF	TGTGCCAGCAGCTTGGCCGGGCCGCAAGAGACCCAGTACTTC
TRBV7-9	TRBJ1-2	NA	NA	CASSPQGAISYTF	TGTGCCAGCAGCCCGCAGGGAGCTATTAGCTACACCTTC
TRBV18	TRBJ2-3	NA	NA	CASSPPSSDTQYF	TGTGCCAGCTCACCACCTTCGTCAGATACGCAGTATTTT
TRBV6-5	TRBJ2-1	TRBD1	NA	CASSYGGQGYNEQFF	TGTGCCAGCAGTTACGGAGGACAGGGTTACAATGAGCAGTTCTTC
TRBV12-3/TRBV12-4	TRBJ2-5	NA	NA	CASSLWRQETQYF	TGTGCCAGCAGTTTATGGCGCCAAGAGACCCAGTACTTC
TRBV4-2	TRBJ1-2	NA	once	CASSSWGAGSNYGYTF	TGTGCCAGCAGTTCTTGGGGTGCAGGATCTAACTATGGCTACACCTTC
TRBV20-1	TRBJ1-1	NA	once	CSASETGHSNTEAFF	TGCAGTGCTAGTGAAACGGGACACTCGAACACTGAAGCTTTCTTT
TRBV6-5	TRBJ2-5	NA	NA	CASSSWETQYF	TGTGCCAGCAGTTCGTGGGAGACCCAGTACTTC
TRBV4-1	TRBJ1-2	NA	NA	CASSPGHAYGYTF	TGCGCCAGCAGCCCAGGACACGCGTATGGCTACACCTTC
TRBV3-1/TRBV3-2	TRBJ1-5	NA	NA	CASSQRRDNQPQHF	TGTGCCAGCAGCCAACGACGGGACAATCAGCCCCAGCATTTT
TRBV7-2	TRBJ2-7	NA	NA	CASSPYSYEQYF	TGTGCCAGCAGCCCATATTCCTACGAGCAGTACTTC
TRBV18	TRBJ1-4	TRBD1	NA	CASSPPILTGDEKLFF	TGTGCCAGCTCACCTCCGATCCTTACAGGGGATGAAAAACTGTTTTTT
TRBV5-4	TRBJ1-6	TRBD1	NA	CASSLGQGRSSNSPLHF	TGTGCCAGCAGCTTGGGACAGGGAAGATCGTCTAATTCACCCCTCCACTTT